This T cell receptor (beta chain) was identified in a study of T cells in Graves' hyperthyroidism and ophthalmopathy. Overall study findings and caveats: Most expanded thyroid clonotypes above 0.001 recurred in blood.

Patients were excluded for uncontrolled infection, other autoimmune disease, pregnancy or lactation. PBMCs were derived from about 10 ml fresh peripheral blood. Using RNA transcripts as the source, TCR beta CDR3 regions were amplified. The primer set for the first-round RT-PCR of the TCR CDR3 was HTBI. Each CDR3 protein is one row after TCRdb ran MiXCR on the multiplex PCR reads. The sample shows hundreds of thousands of distinct CDR3 sequences, approximately 15% of them seen only once. This clonotype appeared a single time. Its target is unknown. This receptor was taken from a woman between 25 and 40 years old with Graves' hyperthyroidism. Sequencing was done on a sample of blood.

The CDR3 sequence is CASSQGLAGGETQYF. CDR3 bases: TGTGCCAGCAGCCAAGGCCTAGCGGGAGGGGAGACCCAGTACTTC. The chain joins TRBV3-1 to TRBJ2-5, with 12 bases aligning to TRBD2. The CDR3 loop spans 15 amino acids. Trimming took 1 base from V and 5 from J; bases not matched to a gene: 2. From germline, CDR1 is LGHDT and CDR2 YNNKEL (reference sequence).